The 27 T cell receptor beta chains reported below all come from one sample, sequenced in a study of blood T cell repertoires in COVID-19. Produced via immunoSEQ multiplex PCR; TCRdb's table is partial and in-frame only. The sample carries around 160,000 clones, approximately 83% recorded once. The sequencing sample was made of peripheral blood. The receptors here all came from a woman in her sixties with COVID-19, enrolled during active disease.

This sequence joins TRBV11-2 and TRBJ2-7; 10 positions agree with TRBD1. The germline gives CDR1 SGHAT, CDR2 FQNNGV. Trimming removed 1 base from V and 4 bases from J; junction bases left unmatched: 4. CDR3 length: 15 residues. The CDR3 DNA sequence: TGTGCCAGCAGCTTAGGAAGGACAGGGGGATACGAGCAGTACTTC. It specifies CASSLGRTGGYEQYF.

V usage is TRBV5-1 and J usage is TRBJ2-5, with 8 bases that match TRBD2. The CDR3 contains 16 residues. CDR1 is SGHRS, CDR2 YFSETQ, per germline. V was clipped by 0 bases and J by 5 bases; unmatched bases: 9. CDR3 region: CASSLASGGAGETQYF. The DNA of the CDR3 is TGCGCCAGCAGCTTGGCAAGCGGGGGCGCCGGGGAGACCCAGTACTTC.

This chain connects TRBV11-3 to TRBJ2-1; no clear D gene. The CDR3 consists of 12 residues. Between the trimmed V and J ends, which lost 5 bases and 9 bases, there was a span of 11 bases. Germline CDR1 and CDR2: SGHNT and YENEEA. The DNA for the CDR3 is TGTGCCAGCAGCCGTGAAGACTTTGAGCAGTTCTTC. This gives the protein CASSREDFEQFF.

This clone has a single count. The chain links TRBV6-1 to TRBJ2-7, with D possibly matching TRBD2 (6 bases). V gave up 1 base and J gave up 5 bases, with 12 bases separating them. There are 14 residues in the CDR3. CDR1 MNHNS and CDR2 SASEGT come from the germline V gene. The CDR3 region is CASSEDRDFHEQYF. The DNA for the CDR3 is TGTGCCAGCAGTGAAGACCGGGACTTCCACGAGCAGTACTTC.

In its sample, this clone was seen once. The genes are TRBV3-1 (or the pseudogene TRBV3-2) and TRBJ2-7; 8 nucleotides match TRBD2. The CDR3 is 17 amino acids. The V and J ends lost 4 bases and 0 bases, in that order; junction bases with no gene match: 11. Germline V CDR1 and CDR2: LGHDT, YNNKEL (reference sequence). In DNA form, the CDR3 reads TGTGCCAGCAGCCGCTCCACAGCGGGGGCCTTCTCCTACGAGCAGTACTTC. This translates into CASSRSTAGAFSYEQYF.

CDR3 amino acids: CASRGNRGAYNEQFF. CDR3 sequence (DNA): TGTGCCAGCAGGGGGAACAGGGGAGCCTACAATGAGCAGTTCTTC. This rearrangement joins TRBV6-5 to TRBJ2-1, with 7 bases aligning to TRBD1. V gave up 6 bases and J gave up 2 bases; unmatched junction bases: 7. The CDR3 has 15 amino acids. From germline, CDR1 is MNHEY and CDR2 SVGAGI.

The chain links TRBV19 to TRBJ2-5, with 7 nucleotides matching TRBD1. In germline, CDR1 is LNHDA, CDR2 SQIVND (reference sequence). V lost 4 bases, J lost 3 bases, and 14 bases stayed unmatched. The CDR3 is 17 residues long. CDR3 in amino acids: CASSSPPTPTGKETQYF. In nucleotides, the CDR3 is TGTGCCAGTAGTAGCCCACCGACCCCGACAGGGAAAGAGACCCAGTACTTC.

This clone came up once. The rearrangement uses TRBV23-1 and TRBJ2-2; tentative D call: TRBD1 (6 bases). TRBV23-1 is noted as an ORF with a role that remains uncertain. The CDR3 is 17 residues long. Trimming pared 7 bases from V and 1 base from J, leaving 19 bases between. CDR3: CASIRLTGTKNTGELFF. In nucleotides, the CDR3 is TGCGCCAGCATTCGCCTAACCGGGACAAAGAACACCGGGGAGCTGTTTTTT.

The chain has TRBV12-3 or TRBV12-4 and TRBJ1-2; D is unclear. This CDR3 is built from 13 residues. V was shortened by 0 bases and J by 4 bases, with 6 bases between the two germline ends. The CDR3 region is CASSLAAGYGYTF. CDR3 nucleotide sequence: TGTGCCAGCAGTTTAGCTGCGGGCTATGGCTACACCTTC.

Only one count was recorded for this clone. The chain is built from TRBV30 and TRBJ2-2, with D tentatively TRBD1 (7 bases). Trimming took 2 bases from V and 4 from J, leaving 11 bases between them. This CDR3 has 14 residues. The germline gives CDR1 GTSNPN, CDR2 SVGIG (reference sequence). This CDR3 reads CAWSRQGGTGELFF. The CDR3 DNA is TGTGCCTGGAGTCGGCAGGGGGGCACCGGGGAGCTGTTTTTT.

This chain connects TRBV6-5 to TRBJ1-6; 7 bases agree with TRBD1. The CDR3 has 14 amino acids. V lost 5 bases and J lost 8; bases outside the gene matches: 6. The germline V gene encodes CDR1 MNHEY and CDR2 SVGAGI. CDR3 loop: CASSPQGFDSPLHF. In nucleotides, the CDR3 is TGTGCCAGCAGTCCACAGGGGTTCGATTCACCCCTCCACTTT.

This clone was observed a few times. As DNA, the CDR3 is TGTGCCAGCAGTTTAGAAGGTCAGGGGCGGTACGAGCAGTACTTC. It encodes CASSLEGQGRYEQYF. The rearrangement links TRBV27 to TRBJ2-7; D may be TRBD1 (6 bases). Germline loops: CDR1 MNHEY, CDR2 SMNVEV (reference sequence). V shed 2 bases and J shed 4 bases, with 15 bases lying between them. The CDR3 runs 15 residues.

The V and J genes are TRBV9 and TRBJ1-1, with D uncertain. Germline values: CDR1 SGDLS, CDR2 YYNGEE. This CDR3 has 14 amino acids. The V end lost 0 bases, the J end lost 0 bases, and 6 bases lay between the germline ends. CDR3 nucleotide sequence: TGTGCCAGCAGCGTAGATATATTGAACACTGAAGCTTTCTTT. It encodes CASSVDILNTEAFF.

The chain uses TRBV5-1 and TRBJ2-3; D unresolved. Trimming pared 5 bases from V and 3 bases from J, leaving 10 bases between. In germline, CDR1 is SGHRS, CDR2 YFSETQ. The CDR3 runs 13 residues. CDR3 in DNA: TGCGCCAGCAGGATCTTCTATACAGATACGCAGTATTTT. Protein product: CASRIFYTDTQYF.

A single count supports this clone. The rearrangement joins TRBV7-6 to TRBJ2-1; 12 bases are a match to TRBD2. Per germline, CDR1 SGHVS and CDR2 FNYEAQ. V was clipped by 0 bases and J by 7 bases; unmatched bases: 7. This CDR3 comprises 17 residues. Here the CDR3 DNA reads TGTGCCAGCAGCTTAGCTCCTAGCGGGGGGGCCCCTAATGAGCAGTTCTTC. This translates into CASSLAPSGGAPNEQFF.

The chain combines TRBV16 with TRBJ1-2; TRBD1 might be the D (6 bases). Germline V gene sequence: CDR1 KGHSY, CDR2 FQNENV. This CDR3 comprises 14 residues. Trimming shortened V by 3 bases and J by 7 bases, and 15 bases separated the two germline ends. Written as DNA, the CDR3 is TGTGCCAGCAGCCACTCACAGGGAGATGGTGGCTACACCTTC. Translation gives CASSHSQGDGGYTF.

CDR3: CASSLGSGGYNEQFF. CDR3 nucleotide sequence: TGTGCCAGCAGCTTAGGAAGCGGGGGCTACAATGAGCAGTTCTTC. This sequence joins TRBV7-9 and TRBJ2-1; 8 nucleotides line up with TRBD2. The CDR3 contains 15 residues. Trimming cost V 1 base and J 3 bases; bases outside gene matches: 2. Germline V gene sequence: CDR1 SEHNR, CDR2 FQNEAQ (reference sequence).

In its sample, this clone was seen once. The V call is TRBV7-9, the J call TRBJ1-2, with D unresolved. Germline assignment: CDR1 SEHNR and CDR2 FQNEAQ (reference sequence). The V and J ends lost 5 bases and 5 bases respectively, with 12 bases between them. CDR3 length: 13 residues. As DNA, the CDR3 is TGTGCCAGCAGCACAGACATAGCGTATGGCTACACCTTC. Translation gives CASSTDIAYGYTF.

The V call is TRBV5-6, the J call TRBJ1-1; TRBD1 matches 9 bases. In germline, CDR1 is SGHDT, CDR2 YYEEEE. V was clipped by 4 bases and J by 5 bases; unmatched bases: 9. The CDR3 runs 15 residues. This CDR3 reads CASSITGGYFTEAFF. The CDR3 coding sequence is TGTGCCAGCAGCATAACAGGGGGCTATTTTACTGAAGCTTTCTTT.

V gene TRBV7-7 combines with J gene TRBJ2-5; 8 nucleotides line up with TRBD2. The length of the CDR3 is 13 residues. Unmatched junction bases numbered 3, after V lost 5 bases and J lost 4 bases. CDR1 and CDR2 from the germline V gene are SSHAT and FNYEAQ (reference sequence). The CDR3 here is CASSPGGGETQYF. CDR3 nucleotide sequence: TGTGCCAGCAGCCCGGGGGGGGGAGAGACCCAGTACTTC.

The rearrangement joins TRBV3-1 (or the pseudogene TRBV3-2) to TRBJ1-3; tentatively, D is TRBD1 (6 bases). The V and J ends lost 4 bases and 0 bases respectively, with 13 bases between them. CDR1 LGHDT and CDR2 YNNKEL come from the germline V gene (reference sequence). The CDR3 is 16 amino acids. The CDR3 nucleotides read TGTGCCAGCAGCCCAGCGACAGGAGTCTCTGGAAACACCATATATTTT. Amino acids: CASSPATGVSGNTIYF.

The gene calls are TRBV7-3 and TRBJ2-5; 11 nucleotides agree with TRBD2. The V and J ends lost 1 base and 10 bases, in that order; junction bases with no gene match: 5. CDR3 length: 14 amino acids. Germline CDR1 SGHTA, CDR2 FQGTGA. This CDR3 is CASSLNSGGALQYF. The DNA for the CDR3 is TGTGCCAGCAGCTTAAATAGCGGGGGGGCCCTCCAGTACTTC. The full variable domain, rest sourced from reference TRBV7-3 and TRBJ2-5, is GAGVSQTPSNKVTEKGKYVELRCDPISGHTALYWYRQSLGQGPEFLIYFQGTGAADDSGLPNDRFFAVRPEGSVSTLKIQRTERGDSAVYLCASSLNSGGALQYFGPGTRLLVL.

This clone has only one observation. V and J are TRBV19 and TRBJ1-2, with 8 bases lining up with TRBD1. The CDR3 has 13 residues. The V gene's germline CDR1 is LNHDA and CDR2 SQIVND (reference sequence). Trimming at V came to 5 bases and at J to 6 bases, leaving 5 bases not matched to a gene. Here the CDR3 DNA reads TGTGCCAGTAGTGGCAGGGGGCCTGATGGCTACACCTTC. Its protein is CASSGRGPDGYTF.

The rearrangement joins TRBV11-2 to TRBJ2-7; 9 nucleotides line up with TRBD2. In germline, CDR1 is SGHAT, CDR2 FQNNGV. CDR3 length: 16 residues. The V segment lost 0 bases and the J segment 4 bases; nucleotides outside the gene matches: 7. CDR3 amino acids: CASSLEAGGFVYEQYF. The CDR3 coding sequence is TGTGCCAGCAGCTTAGAAGCGGGAGGATTCGTGTACGAGCAGTACTTC.

V is TRBV10-3 and J is TRBJ1-2; D is unresolved. Between the trimmed V and J ends, which lost 6 bases and 12 bases, there was a span of 23 bases. The CDR3 runs to 14 residues. Germline V CDR1 and CDR2: ENHRY, SYGVKD. Here the CDR3 DNA reads TGTGCCATCAGGTCAGACAAGGAGGCTCCGGTCAACACCTTC. It yields the protein CAIRSDKEAPVNTF.

V is TRBV29-1 and J is TRBJ1-2; 9 bases are shared with TRBD1. Germline CDR1 and CDR2: SQVTM and ANQGSEA. The CDR3 loop spans 15 amino acids. Germline trimming cut 3 bases from V and 4 bases from J; bases unmatched to any gene: 9. The CDR3 DNA follows: TGCAGCGTTGATTTAAAGGGACAGGGATCCTATGGCTACACCTTC. It specifies CSVDLKGQGSYGYTF.

J is TRBJ2-1 and V is TRBV5-4; weak D call: TRBD1 (5 bases). Germline CDR1 reads SGHNT; CDR2 reads YYREEE (reference sequence). V was pared by 0 bases and J by 4 bases, with 11 bases between. The CDR3 consists of 15 residues. The CDR3 protein is CASSLAGFGYNEQFF. The DNA for the CDR3 is TGTGCCAGCAGCTTGGCAGGGTTCGGGTACAATGAGCAGTTCTTC.